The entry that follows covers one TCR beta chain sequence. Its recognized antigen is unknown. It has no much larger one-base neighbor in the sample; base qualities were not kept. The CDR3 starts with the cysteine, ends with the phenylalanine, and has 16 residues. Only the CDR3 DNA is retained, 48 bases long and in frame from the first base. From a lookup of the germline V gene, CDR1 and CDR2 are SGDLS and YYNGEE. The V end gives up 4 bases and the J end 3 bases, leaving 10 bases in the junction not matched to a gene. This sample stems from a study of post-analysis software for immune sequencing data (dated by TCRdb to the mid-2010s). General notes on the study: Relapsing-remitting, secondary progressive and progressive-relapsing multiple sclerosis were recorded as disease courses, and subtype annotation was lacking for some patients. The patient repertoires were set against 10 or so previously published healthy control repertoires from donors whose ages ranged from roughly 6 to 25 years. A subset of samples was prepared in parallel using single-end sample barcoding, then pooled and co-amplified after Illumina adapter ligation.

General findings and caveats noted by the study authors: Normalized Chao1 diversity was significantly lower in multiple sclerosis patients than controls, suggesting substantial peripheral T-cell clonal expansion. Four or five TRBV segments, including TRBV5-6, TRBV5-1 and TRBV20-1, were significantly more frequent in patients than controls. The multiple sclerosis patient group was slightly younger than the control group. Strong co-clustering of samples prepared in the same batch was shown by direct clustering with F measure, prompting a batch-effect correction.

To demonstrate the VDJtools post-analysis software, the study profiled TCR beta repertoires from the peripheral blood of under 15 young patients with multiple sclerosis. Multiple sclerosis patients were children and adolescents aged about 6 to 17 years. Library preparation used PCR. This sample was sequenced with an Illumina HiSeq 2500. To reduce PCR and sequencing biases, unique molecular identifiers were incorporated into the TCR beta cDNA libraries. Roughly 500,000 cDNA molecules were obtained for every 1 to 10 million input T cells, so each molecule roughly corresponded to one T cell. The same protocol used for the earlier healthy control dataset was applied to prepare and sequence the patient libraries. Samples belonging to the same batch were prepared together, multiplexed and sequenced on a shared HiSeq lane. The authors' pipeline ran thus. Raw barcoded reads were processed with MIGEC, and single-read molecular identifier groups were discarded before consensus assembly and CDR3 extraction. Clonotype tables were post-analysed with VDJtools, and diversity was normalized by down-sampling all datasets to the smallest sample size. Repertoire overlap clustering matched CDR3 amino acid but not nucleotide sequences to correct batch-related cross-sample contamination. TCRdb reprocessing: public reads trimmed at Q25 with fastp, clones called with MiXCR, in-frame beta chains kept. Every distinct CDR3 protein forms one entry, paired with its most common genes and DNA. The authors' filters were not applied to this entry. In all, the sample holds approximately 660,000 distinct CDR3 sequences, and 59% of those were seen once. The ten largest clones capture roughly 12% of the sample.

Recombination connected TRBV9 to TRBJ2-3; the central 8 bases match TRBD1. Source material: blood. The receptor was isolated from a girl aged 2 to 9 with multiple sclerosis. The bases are TGTGCCAGCAGCCCGCAGACAGGGGATAGGACAGATACGCAGTATTTT. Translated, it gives CASSPQTGDRTDTQYF. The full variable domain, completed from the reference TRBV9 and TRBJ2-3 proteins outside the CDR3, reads DSGVTQTPKHLITATGQRVTLRCSPRSGDLSVYWYQQSLDQGLQFLIQYYNGEERAKGNILERFSAQQFPDLHSELNLSSLELGDSALYFCASSPQTGDRTDTQYFGPGTRLTVL.